Each of the 17 T cell receptor beta chains below was sequenced from the same sample in a study of regulatory T cells in long-lasting Graves disease (dated by TCRdb to about 2021). The time point label, as the study defines it: newly diagnosed GD, antithyroid drugs for less than 3 months. For both TCR sequencing and RNA sequencing, RNA was extracted from PBMCs using TRIzol. Libraries were built with multiplex PCR. Data came from an Illumina HiSeq 4000. To build TCR beta libraries, CDR3 regions were amplified by Arm-PCR using iRepertoire HTBI primers. The public reads were quality trimmed at Q25 with fastp and then assembled into clones with MiXCR by TCRdb, keeping productive beta chains. Rows with a matching CDR3 protein are joined into one entry that keeps the most common DNA and genes. A total of approximately 400,000 distinct CDR3 sequences appear in this sample, 14% to 15% of them only once. The ten top clones hold over 15% of the sample.

In addition, the sample was reused for a study of T cells in Graves' hyperthyroidism and ophthalmopathy.

Material: peripheral blood mononuclear cells (PBMCs), obtained at new diagnosis, from a patient treated with antithyroid drugs. The receptors shown here come from a woman younger than 45 with Graves disease. Donor details come from another sample of the same person, matched by shared clones.

Ten or more counts support this clonotype. The chain recombines TRBV5-1 with TRBJ1-2; 7 bases fit TRBD1. Trimming at V came to 0 bases and at J to 3 bases, leaving 2 bases not matched to a gene. Germline CDR1 is SGHRS and CDR2 is YFSETQ. The CDR3 has 14 residues. As DNA, the CDR3 is TGCGCCAGCAGCTTGGGGGACAGAGACTATGGCTACACCTTC. Its translation: CASSLGDRDYGYTF.

A note on this clonotype: This may come from a read error, since a much larger clone is one base off. The chain joins TRBV7-9 to TRBJ1-5; a weak D match, TRBD1 (6 bases). Looked up from germline, CDR1 is SEHNR and CDR2 is FQNEAQ (reference sequence). Trimming stripped 5 bases from V and 7 bases from J, with 18 bases between. CDR3 length: 15 residues. This chain's CDR3 is CASSPDRSRGQPQHF. The CDR3 nucleotides are TGTGCCAGCAGCCCCGACAGGAGCAGGGGCCAGCCCCAGCATTTT.

This clonotype was recorded many times. V usage is TRBV20-1 and J usage is TRBJ2-1; D remains ambiguous. Germline V lookup: CDR1 DFQATT, CDR2 SNEGSKA (reference sequence). Trimming pared 3 bases from V and 1 base from J, leaving 16 bases between. The CDR3 extends over 16 amino acids. CDR3 nucleotide sequence: TGCAGTGCTAGTTTCAGCGAACCACGATCCTACAATGAGCAGTTCTTC. Translation: CSASFSEPRSYNEQFF.

At least ten counts were recorded for this clonotype. V gene TRBV6-1 combines with J gene TRBJ2-6, with 11 positions matching TRBD2. Trimming took 5 bases from V and 0 from J; bases not matched to a gene: 6. The length of the CDR3 is 18 residues. Germline values: CDR1 MNHNS, CDR2 SASEGT. CDR3 sequence (DNA): TGTGCCAGCAGTACCCTAGCGGGAGGCCGCTCTGGGGCCAACGTCCTGACTTTC. It yields the protein CASSTLAGGRSGANVLTF.

The sample holds many counts of this clonotype. V gene TRBV30 combines with J gene TRBJ2-7; 8 bases match TRBD2. With V trimmed by 2 bases and J by 6 bases, 6 bases remained unmatched. The CDR3 has 13 amino acids. The germline V gene has CDR1 GTSNPN and CDR2 SVGIG (reference sequence). For the CDR3, the DNA is TGTGCCTGGAGTATCCTAGCGGGTGGCGAGCAGTACTTC. Protein: CAWSILAGGEQYF.

As concerns this clonotype: Possible read error: a much larger clone is one base away. This rearrangement joins TRBV12-3 or TRBV12-4 to TRBJ2-1, with D tentatively TRBD1 or TRBD2 (5 bases each). The CDR3 runs 9 residues. The CDR3 DNA is TGTGCCGGCAGCCCGGGGCCCATCTTC. It yields the protein CAGSPGPIF.

The sample holds many counts of this clonotype. The chain links TRBV7-9 to TRBJ2-7; TRBD2 aligns across 7 bases. The CDR3 loop spans 14 amino acids. V was pared by 5 bases and J by 4 bases, with 8 bases of the junction left unmatched. Germline-derived CDR1 and CDR2 are SEHNR and FQNEAQ (reference sequence). The CDR3 loop reads CASSPPAGEYEQYF. Written as DNA, the CDR3 is TGTGCCAGCAGCCCACCCGCGGGGGAATACGAGCAGTACTTC.

The rearrangement uses TRBV9 and TRBJ2-4; TRBD1 is a possible D gene (6 bases). V lost 4 bases to trimming and J lost 6 bases, with 11 bases between them. Germline V gene data show CDR1 as SGDLS and CDR2 as YYNGEE. The CDR3 contains 13 residues. CDR3 coding DNA: TGTGCCAGCAGCCCGACGGACAGAAACATTCAGTACTTC. It codes for CASSPTDRNIQYF.

This clonotype was counted between two and nine times. The J gene is TRBJ1-1, the V gene TRBV10-3; a possible D gene is TRBD1 (5 bases). This CDR3 is built from 15 residues. Per the germline V gene, CDR1 is ENHRY and CDR2 is SYGVKD. Trimming pared 10 bases from V and 2 bases from J, leaving 20 bases between. CDR3 residues: CATTGTPGLNTEAFF. The CDR3 DNA follows: TGTGCCACAACCGGGACGCCGGGACTCAACACTGAAGCTTTCTTT.

There are many counts of this clonotype. The chain has TRBV11-2 and TRBJ2-5; TRBD1 or TRBD2 may be the D gene (6 bases each). Trimming removed 6 bases at V and 0 bases at J, with 17 bases between. The length of the CDR3 is 16 residues. The germline V gene encodes CDR1 SGHAT and CDR2 FQNNGV. The CDR3: CASSPWGATYQETQYF. As DNA, the CDR3 is TGTGCCAGCAGTCCGTGGGGGGCCACGTACCAAGAGACCCAGTACTTC.

The V and J genes are TRBV5-5 and TRBJ2-4, with TRBD1 matching over 10 bases. Germline CDR1 SGHKS, CDR2 YYEKEE (reference sequence). Trimming at V came to 0 bases and at J to 6 bases, leaving 9 bases not matched to a gene. The CDR3 is 17 amino acids. The CDR3 reads CASSLAGTGALGNIQYF. In nucleotides, the CDR3 is TGTGCCAGCAGCTTGGCCGGGACAGGGGCCCTTGGAAACATTCAGTACTTC.

There are many counts of this clonotype. This sequence joins TRBV12-3 or TRBV12-4 and TRBJ1-2; 8 positions agree with TRBD1. V was clipped by 3 bases and J by 1 base; unmatched bases: 4. The CDR3 loop spans 15 amino acids. The CDR3 DNA sequence: TGTGCCAGCAGTTTTCAGGGGGCGGTTAACTATGGCTACACCTTC. It yields the protein CASSFQGAVNYGYTF.

This clonotype was seen only once. V usage is TRBV4-1 and J usage is TRBJ1-3; no clear D gene. V lost 6 bases, J lost 2 bases, and 5 bases lay in between. This CDR3 spans 12 amino acids. Germline values: CDR1 MGHRA, CDR2 YSYEKL. The CDR3: CASRATGNTIYF. The DNA for the CDR3 is TGCGCCAGCAGAGCTACTGGAAACACCATATATTTT.

The rearrangement joins TRBV6-4 to TRBJ2-7, with 7 bases that match TRBD1. Trimming at V came to 8 bases and at J to 0 bases, leaving 7 bases not matched to a gene. Looked up from germline, CDR1 is MRHNA and CDR2 is SNTAGT. The CDR3 length is 14 residues. The CDR3: CASLPGQTSYEQYF. The CDR3 nucleotides are TGTGCCAGCCTTCCGGGACAGACCTCCTACGAGCAGTACTTC.

Ten or more counts support this clonotype. This chain links TRBV5-6 with TRBJ2-7; possibly TRBD1 for D (9 bases). Germline lookup yields CDR1 SGHDT and CDR2 YYEEEE. V was pared by 6 bases and J by 2 bases, with 15 bases between. The CDR3 is 14 amino acids. The CDR3 bases are TGTGCCAGCACGGGAGGGGACAGGGCCTACGAGCAGTACTTC. This codes for CASTGGDRAYEQYF.

This clonotype was recorded many times. The chain links TRBV7-8 to TRBJ2-3; 12 bases line up with TRBD2. J was trimmed by 2 bases and V by 5 bases; bases with no gene match: 17. Germline V gene lookup returns CDR1 SGHVS and CDR2 FQNEAQ. CDR3 length: 20 amino acids. The CDR3 here is CASSPGGLAGPILSTDTQYF. CDR3 sequence (DNA): TGTGCCAGCAGCCCGGGAGGACTAGCGGGACCCATCCTTTCCACAGATACGCAGTATTTT.

This clonotype was recorded many times. The CDR3 DNA reads TGTGCCAGCAGCCGATTGGGACGGACGAACACCGGGGAGCTGTTTTTT. Its protein product is CASSRLGRTNTGELFF. This chain joins TRBV11-1 and TRBJ2-2, with D perhaps given as TRBD1 or TRBD2 (5 bases each). This CDR3 region has 16 residues. V lost 5 bases to trimming and J lost 0 bases, with 13 bases between them. The V gene's germline CDR1 is SGHAT and CDR2 FQDESV (reference sequence).